The next 28 T cell receptor beta chains were all read from a single sample in a study of cytomegalovirus exposure and HLA in healthy donors. 60 Vbeta and 13 Jbeta primers were used in PCR. The method was immunoSEQ multiplex PCR; TCRdb's version includes in-frame clones alone and lacks a portion of them. The sample lists over 200,000 clones, just over 75% occurring once. Sequenced sample: PBMCs. These receptors were obtained from a woman aged 60-75 years in good health and CMV-seropositive.

The chain couples TRBV14 to TRBJ2-7; 10 bases map to TRBD1. Germline loops: CDR1 SGHDN, CDR2 FVKESK. This CDR3 contains 14 residues. Trimming cost V 1 base and J 6 bases; bases outside gene matches: 3. The CDR3 sequence: CASSQVGQGPEQYF. CDR3 DNA: TGTGCCAGCAGCCAAGTGGGACAGGGGCCCGAGCAGTACTTC.

This chain connects TRBV14 to TRBJ2-5; D remains unclear. The germline V and J ends were trimmed by 5 bases and 2 bases, with 12 bases remaining between them. Germline V lookup: CDR1 SGHDN, CDR2 FVKESK. The CDR3 length is 14 residues. For the CDR3, the DNA is TGTGCCAGCAGCTCCCTAAGCGTACAAGAGACCCAGTACTTC. It codes for CASSSLSVQETQYF.

The CDR3 loop reads CASSERRRGGNQPQHF. The CDR3 nucleotides read TGTGCCAGCAGTGAACGGAGGAGGGGTGGCAATCAGCCCCAGCATTTT. The gene calls are TRBV2 and TRBJ1-5; the D gene is possibly TRBD1 (5 bases). Germline CDR1 reads SNHLY; CDR2 reads FYNNEI. The CDR3 has 16 residues. Trimming took 2 bases from V and 2 from J, leaving 13 bases between them.

This chain connects TRBV9 to TRBJ2-5; TRBD2 matches 15 bases. CDR3 length: 18 residues. The germline V gene encodes CDR1 SGDLS and CDR2 YYNGEE. Trimming removed 2 bases from V and 4 bases from J; junction bases left unmatched: 9. As DNA, the CDR3 is TGTGCCAGCAGCGTCAACCCGGGACTAGCGGGGGGCAGAGAGACCCAGTACTTC. Its protein is CASSVNPGLAGGRETQYF.

V and J are TRBV7-9 and TRBJ1-1; 7 bases are shared with TRBD1. This CDR3 has 14 amino acids. V was pared by 5 bases and J by 3 bases, with 6 bases of the junction left unmatched. CDR1 and CDR2 from the germline V gene are SEHNR and FQNEAQ (reference sequence). CDR3 sequence (DNA): TGTGCCAGCAGCAAACTAACAGGGGACACTGAAGCTTTCTTT. Residues: CASSKLTGDTEAFF.

The chain has TRBV7-2 and TRBJ2-1; 9 bases match TRBD1. Germline V lookup: CDR1 SGHTA, CDR2 FQGNSA. CDR3 length equals 16 residues. V lost 5 bases to trimming and J lost 2 bases; unmatched junction nucleotides: 7. The CDR3 region has the DNA TGTGCCAGCAGCCCGCGACAGGGGGGAGCCTACAATGAGCAGTTCTTC. Residues: CASSPRQGGAYNEQFF.

The chain carries TRBV28 and TRBJ1-2; tentatively, D is TRBD1 (5 bases). The V end lost 2 bases, the J end lost 4 bases, and 8 bases lay between the germline ends. Looked up from germline, CDR1 is MDHEN and CDR2 is SYDVKM. The CDR3 runs 13 residues. CDR3 residues: CASSLTGAYGYTF. For the CDR3, the DNA is TGTGCCAGCAGTTTAACAGGCGCCTATGGCTACACCTTC.

The CDR3, as DNA: TGTGCCAGCAGCCCCGGGGGACAGGGGGCTAACTATGGCTACACCTTC. It specifies CASSPGGQGANYGYTF. The chain is built from TRBV7-8 and TRBJ1-2; 11 bases align to TRBD1. Germline trimming cut 5 bases from V and 0 bases from J; bases unmatched to any gene: 5. The CDR3 contains 16 residues. Per the germline V gene, CDR1 is SGHVS and CDR2 is FQNEAQ.

The chain recombines TRBV19 with TRBJ2-1; 8 bases fit TRBD2. V lost 6 bases, J lost 1 base, and 14 bases stayed unmatched. Looked up from germline, CDR1 is LNHDA and CDR2 is SQIVND (reference sequence). This CDR3 has 18 residues. The CDR3 DNA reads as TGTGCCAGTAGCGTGATGGGCCCGGGAGGGCTTTCCTACAATGAGCAGTTCTTC. Encoded protein: CASSVMGPGGLSYNEQFF.

The chain links TRBV4-2 to TRBJ1-1; 7 nucleotides align to TRBD1. The CDR3 consists of 16 residues. With V trimmed by 2 bases and J by 5 bases, 11 bases remained unmatched. CDR1 is LGHNA, CDR2 YNFKEQ, per germline. The CDR3 DNA is TGTGCCAGCAGCCAACAAGGCCGAGGGGGCCGGACTGAAGCTTTCTTT. Amino acids: CASSQQGRGGRTEAFF.

This clone was recorded a few times. The V call is TRBV6-1, the J call TRBJ2-7, with a weak D call TRBD1 (6 bases). The CDR3 length is 15 residues. Germline V lookup: CDR1 MNHNS, CDR2 SASEGT. V lost 2 bases and J 8 bases, leaving 19 bases between the germline ends. The CDR3 region is CASSENGQGSVKQYF. The CDR3 coding sequence is TGTGCCAGCAGTGAAAACGGGCAGGGGAGCGTTAAGCAGTACTTC.

The rearrangement joins TRBV18 to TRBJ2-7; 8 positions agree with TRBD2. The CDR3 contains 14 residues. Per germline, CDR1 KGHSH and CDR2 LQKENI. The J segment lost 7 bases and the V segment lost 0 bases, leaving 5 bases of the junction unmatched. CDR3 DNA: TGTGCCAGCTCACCACCGACGGGACTAGGGGAGCAGTACTTC. Residues: CASSPPTGLGEQYF.

The chain combines TRBV7-2 with TRBJ2-7; possible D gene TRBD2, 8 bases. The CDR3 contains 13 residues. Germline assignment: CDR1 SGHTA and CDR2 FQGNSA. The V end lost 6 bases, the J end lost 6 bases, and 15 bases lay between the germline ends. The DNA of the CDR3 is TGTGCCAGCAGATCAGGGGGACTAGTCGAGCAGTACTTC. Amino acids: CASRSGGLVEQYF.

This clone was seen only once. The V call is TRBV9, the J call TRBJ2-5, with D maybe TRBD2 (7 bases). CDR1 SGDLS and CDR2 YYNGEE come from the germline V gene. V dropped 7 bases and J dropped 5 bases, with 9 bases sitting between them. This CDR3 has 11 residues. CDR3 sequence reads: CASGGAETQYF. The DNA of the CDR3 is TGTGCCAGCGGGGGGGCTGAGACCCAGTACTTC.

Only a few counts were recorded for this clone. The J gene is TRBJ1-5, the V gene TRBV29-1; possibly TRBD1 for D (5 bases). Germline V CDR1 and CDR2: SQVTM, ANQGSEA. The CDR3 spans 13 residues. Trimming took 6 bases from V and 3 from J, leaving 12 bases between them. In DNA form, the CDR3 reads TGCAGCGTGGGAACAGGCCACAATCAGCCCCAGCATTTT. Translation: CSVGTGHNQPQHF.

The chain combines TRBV7-9 with TRBJ2-3; no firm D call. CDR1 and CDR2 from the germline V gene are SEHNR and FQNEAQ (reference sequence). This CDR3 has 13 amino acids. V was cut by 1 base and J by 4 bases, with 6 bases left in between. CDR3 coding DNA: TGTGCCAGCAGCTTAGGTTCCTCAGATACGCAGTATTTT. Translation gives CASSLGSSDTQYF.

This rearrangement joins TRBV28 to TRBJ1-1; perhaps TRBD1 as D (6 bases). The CDR3 consists of 15 residues. The V gene's germline CDR1 is MDHEN and CDR2 SYDVKM. V was clipped by 8 bases and J by 0 bases, with 16 bases between them. The CDR3 nucleotides are TGTGCCAGCGATCGGACAGCCATGATGAACACTGAAGCTTTCTTT. Translated, it gives CASDRTAMMNTEAFF.

The chain employs TRBV27 and TRBJ1-1; D is unresolved. Germline V gene lookup returns CDR1 MNHEY and CDR2 SMNVEV (reference sequence). This CDR3 has 13 amino acids. Trimming removed 5 bases from V and 2 bases from J, with 9 bases in between. CDR3 bases: TGTGCCAGCAGTCTGACAAGAAACACTGAAGCTTTCTTT. This gives the protein CASSLTRNTEAFF.

J is TRBJ1-2 and V is TRBV28; tentative D call: TRBD1 (6 bases). V dropped 4 bases and J dropped 5 bases, with 8 bases sitting between them. This CDR3 contains 12 residues. The V gene's germline CDR1 is MDHEN and CDR2 SYDVKM. The DNA for the CDR3 is TGTGCCAGCAGTTCCGGACAGTATGGCTACACCTTC. Translated: CASSSGQYGYTF.

The chain carries TRBV5-1 and TRBJ1-2, with D perhaps TRBD1 (6 bases). Germline loops: CDR1 SGHRS, CDR2 YFSETQ. This CDR3 has 14 residues. Trimming removed 4 bases at V and 2 bases at J, with 12 bases between. The CDR3 coding sequence is TGCGCCAGCAGCATGACAGGCACCAACTATGGCTACACCTTC. It codes for CASSMTGTNYGYTF.

The rearrangement uses TRBV6-1 and TRBJ1-2; D unresolved. The germline V gene has CDR1 MNHNS and CDR2 SASEGT. CDR3 size: 15 residues. V was pared by 5 bases and J by 4 bases, with 17 bases between. For the CDR3, the DNA is TGTGCCAGCAGTCCACGCCGGGAGCCGGGCTATGGCTACACCTTC. Amino acid sequence: CASSPRREPGYGYTF.

This chain uses TRBV7-2 with TRBJ2-5, with 11 bases that match TRBD2. The junction had 6 bases not matched to a gene; V was cut back by 1 base and J by 5 bases. The CDR3 runs to 16 residues. Looked up from germline, CDR1 is SGHTA and CDR2 is FQGNSA. This CDR3 is CASSLVTSGGGETQYF. Here the CDR3 DNA reads TGTGCCAGCAGCTTAGTCACTAGCGGGGGTGGGGAGACCCAGTACTTC. The variable domain in full, completed from reference TRBV7-2 and TRBJ2-5, reads GAGVSQSPSNKVTEKGKDVELRCDPISGHTALYWYRQSLGQGLEFLIYFQGNSAPDKSGLPSDRFSAERTGGSVSTLTIQRTQQEDSAVYLCASSLVTSGGGETQYFGPGTRLLVL.

In this sample, this clone turned up a few times. The chain employs TRBV2 and TRBJ2-3, with TRBD2 matching over 13 bases. CDR3 size: 18 residues. The V and J ends lost 6 bases and 1 base, in that order; junction bases with no gene match: 10. Germline loops: CDR1 SNHLY, CDR2 FYNNEI. DNA for the CDR3: TGTGCCAGCAGCAAGACTAGCGGGGGGCCCGAACGCACAGATACGCAGTATTTT. This codes for CASSKTSGGPERTDTQYF.

The V gene is TRBV30, the J gene TRBJ1-5; D is unresolved. The CDR3 spans 13 residues. V gave up 4 bases and J gave up 7 bases, with 14 bases separating them. The germline CDR1 and CDR2 sequences are GTSNPN and SVGIG (reference sequence). CDR3 residues: CAWTQGSWQPQHF. CDR3 DNA: TGTGCCTGGACCCAAGGGAGCTGGCAGCCCCAGCATTTT. The variable domain in full, completed from reference TRBV30 and TRBJ1-5, reads SQTIHQWPATLVQPVGSPLSLECTVEGTSNPNLYWYRQAAGRGLQLLFYSVGIGQISSEVPQNLSASRPQDRQFILSSKKLLLSDSGFYLCAWTQGSWQPQHFGDGTRLSIL.

This CDR3 is CASSLRWSEGAINTQYF. CDR3 coding DNA: TGTGCCAGCAGCTTGAGGTGGAGTGAGGGGGCGATAAATACGCAGTATTTT. The chain couples TRBV5-4 to TRBJ2-3; 7 positions agree with TRBD1. In germline, CDR1 is SGHNT, CDR2 YYREEE (reference sequence). This CDR3 region has 17 residues. The V gene end was trimmed by 1 base and the J gene end by 7 bases; junction bases not matched to a gene: 15.

This clone was counted between two and nine times. The chain uses TRBV4-3 and TRBJ2-5; no clear D gene. Looked up from germline, CDR1 is LGHNA and CDR2 is YSLEER. The CDR3 contains 13 residues. The V end lost 0 bases, the J end lost 2 bases, and 4 bases lay between the germline ends. DNA of the CDR3: TGCGCCAGCAGCCAAGATCGGCAAGAGACCCAGTACTTC. It specifies CASSQDRQETQYF.

The CDR3 reads CASSLWTGLAGELFF. The CDR3 nucleotides read TGTGCCAGCAGCCTATGGACAGGGCTGGCCGGGGAGCTGTTTTTT. The chain recombines TRBV7-9 with TRBJ2-2; 8 bases align to TRBD1. This CDR3 is 15 amino acids long. Trimming took 5 bases from V and 6 from J; bases not matched to a gene: 8. The germline V gene has CDR1 SEHNR and CDR2 FQNEAQ (reference sequence).

J is TRBJ2-2 and V is TRBV10-1; 7 bases are a match to TRBD2. This CDR3 spans 15 amino acids. Germline values: CDR1 WNHNN, CDR2 SYGVQD (reference sequence). The J segment lost 6 bases and the V segment lost 3 bases, leaving 7 bases of the junction unmatched. The CDR3 protein is CASSEGGRGAGELFF. CDR3 bases: TGCGCCAGCAGTGAAGGCGGGAGAGGGGCCGGGGAGCTGTTTTTT.